This T cell receptor (beta chain) is drawn from a study of PD-1 blockade in classical Hodgkin lymphoma. General study results and limits: It was among complete responders that baseline diversity resembled that of newly diagnosed patients.

Of note for this clone: What it binds is not known.

The CDR3 has 14 amino acids. The ends lost 6 bases at V and 4 bases at J; junction bases unmatched: 6. CDR1 is LNHDA and CDR2 is SQIVND in the germline V gene (reference sequence). Stated time point: cycle 4 day 1 (C4D1), after 5 to 7 weeks of nivolumab. Each patient experienced a relapse that followed autologous stem cell transplantation, and brentuximab vedotin exposure varied. Isolation of CD4+ T cells from thawed PBMCs was performed by magnetic negative selection. TCRdb's table, derived via immunoSEQ multiplex PCR, lists solely in-frame clones and lacks some. The sample records approximately 31,000 clones, around 84% being singletons.

The chain recombines TRBV19 with TRBJ2-5, with TRBD1 matching over 9 bases. This sequence was found in a human donor with classical Hodgkin lymphoma. The specimen was CD4+ T cells from blood, collected before the fourth cycle of nivolumab. CDR3 DNA sequence: TGTGCCAGTAGCCGGACAGGGGCAGGAGAGACCCAGTACTTC. Encoded protein: CASSRTGAGETQYF.